This T cell receptor beta chain was recovered during a study of beta chain features in type 1 diabetes. Background on the study: Age, gender and cell yields were alike across patients and healthy donors. Researchers looked at roughly 110 million sorted cells across all samples.

The CDR3 spans 15 residues. With 0 bases removed from V and 1 base from J, the gap between germline ends came to 9 bases. Germline V CDR1 and CDR2: SGHTA, FQGNSA. Every bit of the isolated RNA underwent reverse transcription, so sequencing read expressed TCRB transcripts. Sequencing used immunoSEQ multiplex PCR; TCRdb keeps in-frame clones, though not all of them. The sample contains around 500,000 clones, approximately 10% of which appear only once. CD4+ naive, central memory, regulatory and stem cell-like memory subsets were isolated by sorting on CD45RO/CCR7/CD25/CD127/CD95/CD27. The receptor was isolated from a woman aged 18-35 years in good health. This chain links TRBV7-2 with TRBJ2-5, with D unresolved. Sequencing used naive CD4+ T cells from blood. Written as DNA, the CDR3 is TGTGCCAGCAGCTTAGCGGCCAGCAGCCAAGAGACCCAGTACTTC. Protein: CASSLAASSQETQYF.